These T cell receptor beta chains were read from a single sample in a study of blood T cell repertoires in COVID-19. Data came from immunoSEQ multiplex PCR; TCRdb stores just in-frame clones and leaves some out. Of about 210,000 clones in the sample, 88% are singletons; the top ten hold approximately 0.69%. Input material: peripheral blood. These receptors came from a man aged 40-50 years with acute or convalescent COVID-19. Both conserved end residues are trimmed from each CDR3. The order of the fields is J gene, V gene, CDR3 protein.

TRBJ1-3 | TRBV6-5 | ASSVSGNTIY
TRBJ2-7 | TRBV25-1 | ASSARQVNSYEQY
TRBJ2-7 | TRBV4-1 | ASSQTSGGAIEQY
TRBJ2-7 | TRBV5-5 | ASSPGLAGALGYEQY
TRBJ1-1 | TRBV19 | ASTSQGQTEAF
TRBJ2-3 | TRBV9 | ASSVYTDTQY
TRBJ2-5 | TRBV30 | AWVLGAGETQY
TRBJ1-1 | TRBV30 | AWTRVNTEAF
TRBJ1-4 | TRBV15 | ATSRDAGLENEKLF
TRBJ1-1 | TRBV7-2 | ASSRDREAEAF
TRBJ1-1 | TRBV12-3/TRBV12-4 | ASSPLGGTEAF
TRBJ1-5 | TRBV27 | ASSLDRDQPQH
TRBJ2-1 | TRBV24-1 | ATSDSRTLGEQF
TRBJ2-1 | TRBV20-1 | SAPRAGEQF
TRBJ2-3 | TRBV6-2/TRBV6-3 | ASSQLAGGTDTQY
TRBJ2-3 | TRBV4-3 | ASSQDIFVLTGTSLTDTQY
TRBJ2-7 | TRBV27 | ASSLSESGTGDYEQY
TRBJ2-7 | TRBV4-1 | ASSQVAGGYEQY
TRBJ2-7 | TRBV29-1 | SAAGRGTLYEQY
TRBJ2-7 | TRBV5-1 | ASSLGGTYEQY
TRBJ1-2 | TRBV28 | ASSSWTGGASNYGYT